These T cell receptor beta chains were read from a single sample in a study of response to subunit inactivated influenza vaccine. Each CDR3 protein gets one entry after TCRdb re-called the RT-PCR reads with MiXCR. The sample shows 170,000 or so distinct CDR3 sequences, about 10% of them seen only once. The source material was CD8+ T cells sorted from PBMCs, sampled less than 30 months after vaccination. The receptors were sampled from a man aged 45 to 70 who received an inactivated influenza vaccine. CDR3s include the opening cysteine and the closing phenylalanine or tryptophan. The order of the fields is CDR3 DNA, CDR3 protein, clone size, V gene, J gene, D gene. The D gene is left open where the match is weak. Clone size, where shown, is once, few, many, or a class for clones that have expanded.

TGTGCCAGCAGCTTTAGTTGGCAAATCGGTGAAAAACTGTTTTTT	CASSFSWQIGEKLFF	-	TRBV28	TRBJ1-4	-
TGTGCCAGCAGGACCGGGACAGGACCTTTCCAAAACATTCAGTACTTC	CASRTGTGPFQNIQYF	few	TRBV11-2	TRBJ2-4	TRBD1
TGTGCCAGCAGCTTAGATTACTGGGACGACACCGGGGAGCTGTTTTTT	CASSLDYWDDTGELFF	-	TRBV7-2	TRBJ2-2	-
TGCGCCAGCAGCCCTCAAGGACAGGGGGTAGAGACCCAGTACTTC	CASSPQGQGVETQYF	many	TRBV4-1	TRBJ2-5	TRBD1
TGTGCCAGCAGCCTTTCCCCTAGCGGGGGGGGAAACACCGGGGAGCTGTTTTTT	CASSLSPSGGGNTGELFF	few	TRBV11-1	TRBJ2-2	TRBD2
TGTGCCAGCAGCGACCCCTTTGACCAGTACTTC	CASSDPFDQYF	many	TRBV12-3/TRBV12-4	TRBJ2-5	-
TGTGCCAGCAGCCAAGATCGGATGGACAAAGGCTACGAGCAGTACTTC	CASSQDRMDKGYEQYF	few	TRBV4-2	TRBJ2-7	-
TGTGCCAGCAGTTCGGGACTAGCGGGGCTTGGTGAGCAGTTCTTC	CASSSGLAGLGEQFF	-	TRBV6-5	TRBJ2-1	TRBD2
TGTGCCAGTAGTAACAGGATGAACACTGAAGCTTTCTTT	CASSNRMNTEAFF	many	TRBV19	TRBJ1-1	-
TGTGCCAGCAATCGCCCACCGTACGAGCAGTACTTC	CASNRPPYEQYF	-	TRBV6-1	TRBJ2-7	-
TGCAGTGCTAGAGACCGGGACAGGTCTTCCTACGAGCAGTACTTC	CSARDRDRSSYEQYF	-	TRBV20-1	TRBJ2-7	TRBD1
TGCAGTGCTAGTCCACTAGCGGGATCCTACGAGCAGTACTTC	CSASPLAGSYEQYF	many	TRBV20-1	TRBJ2-7	TRBD2
TGTGCCAGCAGCCTGACTAGCGGGAACTACAATGAGCAGTTCTTC	CASSLTSGNYNEQFF	-	TRBV6-1	TRBJ2-1	TRBD2
TGCAGTGCTAGAGGGGGCGGGAGCTCCTACAATGAGCAGTTCTTC	CSARGGGSSYNEQFF	-	TRBV20-1	TRBJ2-1	TRBD2
TGCAGCGTTGAAGATTCTCTGTCCGGGAGCTCCTACAATGAGCAGTTCTTC	CSVEDSLSGSSYNEQFF	-	TRBV29-1	TRBJ2-1	-
TGTGCCAGCAGCTTGGTCCGGTCGGGGAGGACCAACAATGAGCAGTTCTTC	CASSLVRSGRTNNEQFF	-	TRBV5-8	TRBJ2-1	-
TGCGCCAGCAGCCAATATAAGGATAGATCCTACGAGCAGTACTTC	CASSQYKDRSYEQYF	-	TRBV4-3	TRBJ2-7	-
TGCAGCGTTGAGGGGGCTAGCGGGAGTATATATGAGCAGTTCTTC	CSVEGASGSIYEQFF	few	TRBV29-1	TRBJ2-1	TRBD2
TGTGCCTGGAGTAAGGACAGCCCCGAGGCCCAGTACTTC	CAWSKDSPEAQYF	few	TRBV30	TRBJ2-5	-
TGCGCCAGCAGCGTCTCCGGGACACTAACGTGGCACACTGAAGCTTTCTTT	CASSVSGTLTWHTEAFF	-	TRBV5-1	TRBJ1-1	-
TGTGCCAGCAGTTTTCTGGGGAACAATGAGCAGTTCTTC	CASSFLGNNEQFF	-	TRBV28	TRBJ2-1	-
TGCAGCGCTCAAGGCGGCTCCTACGAGCAGTACTTC	CSAQGGSYEQYF	few	TRBV29-1	TRBJ2-7	-
TGTGCCAGCAGTTTCACCGGGGCAGGCGGTCAGCCCCAGCATTTT	CASSFTGAGGQPQHF	few	TRBV28	TRBJ1-5	-
TGTGCCAGCAGTTGGAAGGACGCTGAAGCTTTCTTT	CASSWKDAEAFF	few	TRBV5-6	TRBJ1-1	-
TGTGCCAGCAGTGAAGGGATGAGCTCCTACGAGCAGTACTTC	CASSEGMSSYEQYF	few	TRBV6-1	TRBJ2-7	-